This TCR beta chain was observed in a study of cytomegalovirus exposure and HLA in healthy donors. Study observations and caveats: With further analysis later on, most CMV-associated TCR beta chains appeared HLA-restricted. In vitro assays verified that three CMV-associated chains recognized CMV antigens specifically. CMV serostatus was the sole immune exposure information available.

In the PCR, 60 Vbeta and 13 Jbeta primers were used. TCRdb keeps only in-frame clones here, not all; method: immunoSEQ multiplex PCR. The sample carries some 140,000 clones, roughly 83% recorded once. Note on this clone: Its cognate antigen is unknown.

V was shortened by 1 base and J by 2 bases, with 7 bases between the two germline ends. There are 15 residues in the CDR3. Per germline, CDR1 SGHDT and CDR2 YYEEEE. The sequenced sample consisted of PBMCs. This TCR derives from a female donor in good health and CMV-seronegative. This sequence joins TRBV5-6 and TRBJ1-6; weak D call: TRBD1 (6 bases). In nucleotides, the CDR3 is TGTGCCAGCAGCTTGCAGGGGACCTATAATTCACCCCTCCACTTT. Its protein is CASSLQGTYNSPLHF.